A single sample is the source of the 3 T cell receptor beta chains below, sequenced in a study of OX40 agonist ivuxolimab in advanced cancers. The library was generated by the immunoSEQ multiplex PCR assay. Entries here come from immuneACCESS through TCRdb and include only in-frame sequences with V and J called. Some clones fail to appear in such tables; in the studies checked, an unresolved V gene covers under half of the shortfall, and the cause of the remainder is unknown. Across this sample there are 55,000 to 70,000 clones, with about four fifths seen only once. The ten largest make up approximately 4.5% of the sample. Sample: CD4+ or CD8+ T cells sorted from blood, taken in a trial of the OX40 agonist ivuxolimab. The receptors originated from an adult with an advanced solid tumor such as melanoma, head and neck, liver or kidney cancer.

The CDR3 bases are TGTGCCAGCAGCTTATGGACAGGGGGCACAGATACGCAGTATTTT. It translates to CASSLWTGGTDTQYF. This rearrangement joins TRBV7-8 to TRBJ2-3, with 9 bases that match TRBD1. This CDR3 has 15 residues. V lost 2 bases and J lost 1; bases outside the gene matches: 1. Germline V lookup: CDR1 SGHVS, CDR2 FQNEAQ.

V usage is TRBV4-1 and J usage is TRBJ2-4; 9 bases agree with TRBD2. Germline V gives CDR1 MGHRA, CDR2 YSYEKL. Germline trimming cut 0 bases from V and 0 bases from J; bases unmatched to any gene: 12. CDR3 length: 20 residues. This chain's CDR3 is CASSQEAGGGANVAKNIQYF. CDR3 bases: TGCGCCAGCAGCCAAGAAGCGGGCGGGGGGGCAAATGTAGCCAAAAACATTCAGTACTTC.

The rearrangement links TRBV5-1 to TRBJ1-4; possibly TRBD1 for D (5 bases). The CDR3 extends over 15 amino acids. Trimming cost V 1 base and J 3 bases, with 10 bases left between them. CDR1 SGHRS and CDR2 YFSETQ come from the germline V gene. CDR3 DNA: TGCGCCAGCAGCTTGCTCGGGGACTCTAATGAAAAACTGTTTTTT. This translates into CASSLLGDSNEKLFF.